The sequence of this T cell receptor beta chain was determined in a study of control samples from healthy donors and cancer patients. Per the germline V gene, CDR1 is GTSNPN and CDR2 is SVGIG (reference sequence). The V and J ends lost 3 bases and 0 bases respectively, with 9 bases between them. CDR3 size: 13 residues. The data were produced by immunoSEQ multiplex PCR, yet TCRdb's version contains in-frame clones alone and is incomplete. The table shows about 150,000 clones, with around 88% occurring only once. The material sequenced was blood. The sequence derives from a man in his late teens or twenties in good health. The genes are TRBV30 and TRBJ2-7; D is unclear. CDR3 bases: TGTGCCTGGAGCCTGTTCACCTCCTACGAGCAGTACTTC. It yields the protein CAWSLFTSYEQYF. Drawing the rest from reference TRBV30 and TRBJ2-7, the complete variable domain is SQTIHQWPATLVQPVGSPLSLECTVEGTSNPNLYWYRQAAGRGLQLLFYSVGIGQISSEVPQNLSASRPQDRQFILSSKKLLLSDSGFYLCAWSLFTSYEQYFGPGTRLTVT.